This TCR beta chain was sequenced during a study of shared clonotypes between healthy human individuals. The CDR3 is 16 residues long. With 0 bases clipped from V and 4 bases from J, the junction kept 7 bases outside the gene matches. Germline V CDR1 and CDR2: SGHAT, FQNNGV. Generated by immunoSEQ multiplex PCR, the TCRdb table keeps only in-frame clones and is missing some. This table has roughly 650,000 clones, about 97% appearing once. Study results and limitations: Across a handful of donors, naive CD4 shared roughly 5%, naive CD8 over 3%, memory CD4 roughly 2.1%, memory CD8 around 0.42%.

Regarding this clone: Its cognate antigen is unknown.

The genes are TRBV11-2 and TRBJ2-7; 9 bases line up with TRBD2. Sequencing used naive CD4+ T cells sorted from blood. Subset indicated: CD45RA+ positively selected. The receptor was derived from a woman aged 25-40 years in good health. The CDR3 reads CASSLDRSGRRYEQYF. Written as DNA, the CDR3 is TGTGCCAGCAGCTTAGATCGTAGCGGGAGAAGGTACGAGCAGTACTTC.